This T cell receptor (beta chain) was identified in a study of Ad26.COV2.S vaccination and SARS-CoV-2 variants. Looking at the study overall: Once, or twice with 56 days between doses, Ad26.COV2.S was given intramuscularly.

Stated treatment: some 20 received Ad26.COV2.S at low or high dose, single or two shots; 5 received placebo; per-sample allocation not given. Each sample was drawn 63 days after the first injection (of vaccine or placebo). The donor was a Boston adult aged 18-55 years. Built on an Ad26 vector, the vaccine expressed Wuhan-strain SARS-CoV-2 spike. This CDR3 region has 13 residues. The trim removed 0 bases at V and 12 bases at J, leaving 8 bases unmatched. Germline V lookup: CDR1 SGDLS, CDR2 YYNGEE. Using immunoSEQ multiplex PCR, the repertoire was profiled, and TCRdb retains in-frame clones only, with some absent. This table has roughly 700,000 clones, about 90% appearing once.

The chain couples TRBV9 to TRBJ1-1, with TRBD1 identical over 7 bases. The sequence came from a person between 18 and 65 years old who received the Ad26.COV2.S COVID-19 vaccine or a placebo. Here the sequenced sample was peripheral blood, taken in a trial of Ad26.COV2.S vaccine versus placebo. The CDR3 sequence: CASSVGGGRVPFF. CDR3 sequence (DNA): TGTGCCAGCAGCGTAGGAGGGGGCAGGGTACCTTTCTTT.